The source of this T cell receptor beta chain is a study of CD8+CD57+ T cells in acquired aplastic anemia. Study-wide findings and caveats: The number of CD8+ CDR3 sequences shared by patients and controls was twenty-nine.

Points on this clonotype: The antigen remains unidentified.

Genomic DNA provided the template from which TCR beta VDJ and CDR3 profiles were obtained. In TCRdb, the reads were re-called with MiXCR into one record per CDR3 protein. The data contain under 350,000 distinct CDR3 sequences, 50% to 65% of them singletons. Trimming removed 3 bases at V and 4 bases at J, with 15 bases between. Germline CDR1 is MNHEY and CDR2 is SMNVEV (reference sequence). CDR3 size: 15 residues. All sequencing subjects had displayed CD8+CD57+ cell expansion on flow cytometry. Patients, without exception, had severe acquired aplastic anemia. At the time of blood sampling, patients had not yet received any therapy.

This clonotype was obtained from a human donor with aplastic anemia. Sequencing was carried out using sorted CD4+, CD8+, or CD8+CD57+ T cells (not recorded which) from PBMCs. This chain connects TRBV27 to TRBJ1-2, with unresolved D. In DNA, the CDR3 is TGTGCCAGCAGTTTCTTAGGAGCCGCTCCCTATGGCTACACCTTC. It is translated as CASSFLGAAPYGYTF.